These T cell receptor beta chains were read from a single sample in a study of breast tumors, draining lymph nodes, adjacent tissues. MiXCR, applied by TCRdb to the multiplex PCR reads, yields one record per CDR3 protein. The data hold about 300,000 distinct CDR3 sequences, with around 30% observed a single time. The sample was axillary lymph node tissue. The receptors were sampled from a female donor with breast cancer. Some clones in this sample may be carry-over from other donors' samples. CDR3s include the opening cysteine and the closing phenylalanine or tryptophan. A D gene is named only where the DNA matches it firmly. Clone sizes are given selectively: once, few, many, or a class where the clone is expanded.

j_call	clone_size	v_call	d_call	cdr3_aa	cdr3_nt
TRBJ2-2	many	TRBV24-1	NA	CATTGAFTGELFF	TGTGCCACCACAGGGGCTTTCACCGGGGAGCTGTTTTTT
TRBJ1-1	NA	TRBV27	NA	CASSQHINTEAFF	TGTGCCAGCAGTCAACACATAAACACTGAAGCTTTCTTT
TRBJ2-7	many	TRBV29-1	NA	CSVEDPDGTYEQYF	TGCAGCGTTGAAGACCCTGACGGTACCTACGAGCAGTACTTC
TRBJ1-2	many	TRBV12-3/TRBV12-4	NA	CASSLDSLYGYTF	TGTGCCAGCAGTTTAGATTCTCTCTATGGCTACACCTTC
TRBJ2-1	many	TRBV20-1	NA	CSARDYDYNEQFF	TGCAGTGCTAGAGATTACGATTACAATGAGCAGTTCTTC
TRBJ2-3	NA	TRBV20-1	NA	CSARDGKGSATQYF	TGCAGTGCTAGAGATGGGAAGGGGTCAGCTACGCAGTATTTT
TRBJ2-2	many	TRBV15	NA	CATSRYVTANTGELFF	TGTGCCACCAGCAGATACGTGACAGCCAACACCGGGGAGCTGTTTTTT
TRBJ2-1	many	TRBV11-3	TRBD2	CASSLERLAEYNEQFF	TGTGCCAGCAGCTTAGAGCGACTAGCGGAGTACAATGAGCAGTTCTTC
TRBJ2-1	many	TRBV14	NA	CASSHGLAFVYEQFF	TGTGCCAGCAGCCACGGTCTAGCGTTCGTCTATGAGCAGTTCTTC
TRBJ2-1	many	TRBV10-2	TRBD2	CASSATRRLAGFMNEQFF	TGCGCCAGCAGTGCCACCCGGCGGCTAGCGGGTTTTATGAATGAGCAGTTCTTC
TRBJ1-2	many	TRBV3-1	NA	CASSQDLRGFDGYTF	TGTGCCAGCAGCCAAGATCTAAGAGGGTTCGATGGCTACACCTTC
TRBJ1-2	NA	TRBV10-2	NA	CACSARYRDGYTF	NA
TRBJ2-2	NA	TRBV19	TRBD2	CASSIRPSGRLMHTGELFF	TGTGCCAGTAGTATCCGCCCTAGCGGGAGGCTTATGCACACCGGGGAGCTGTTTTTT
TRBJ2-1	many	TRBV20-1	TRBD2	CSADMTSGTGEQFF	TGCAGTGCTGATATGACTAGCGGGACTGGTGAGCAGTTCTTC
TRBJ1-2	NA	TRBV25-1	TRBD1	CASSARDRVGVYGYTF	TGTGCCAGCAGTGCGAGAGACAGGGTCGGAGTCTATGGCTACACCTTC
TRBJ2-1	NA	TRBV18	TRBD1	CASSLHSGTGVYNEQFF	TGTGCCAGCTCACTGCACTCCGGGACAGGGGTCTACAATGAGCAGTTCTTC
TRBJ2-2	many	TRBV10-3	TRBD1	CAISQGAGNTGELFF	TGTGCCATCAGTCAGGGGGCGGGAAACACCGGGGAGCTGTTTTTT
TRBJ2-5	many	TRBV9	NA	CASSVAGQETQYF	TGTGCCAGCAGCGTAGCGGGACAAGAGACCCAGTACTTC
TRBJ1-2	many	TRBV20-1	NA	CSARRGRASGYTF	TGCAGTGCTAGGAGGGGAAGGGCAAGTGGCTACACCTTC
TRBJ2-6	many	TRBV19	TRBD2	CASTTLAGVSGANVLTF	TGTGCCAGTACCACACTAGCGGGGGTCTCTGGGGCCAACGTCCTGACTTTC
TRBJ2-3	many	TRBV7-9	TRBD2	CASSLGAGLAGVLDTQYF	TGTGCCAGCAGCTTAGGGGCTGGACTAGCGGGAGTGTTAGATACGCAGTATTTT
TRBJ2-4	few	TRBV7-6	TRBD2	CASSFGGEGGIQYF	TGTGCCAGCAGCTTCGGGGGGGAGGGTGGCATTCAGTACTTC
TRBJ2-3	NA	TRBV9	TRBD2	CASSAGLAQTDTQYF	TGTGCCAGCAGCGCGGGACTAGCACAGACAGATACGCAGTATTTT
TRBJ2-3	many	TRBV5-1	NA	CASSLPAERTDTQYF	TGCGCCAGCAGCTTGCCGGCGGAGCGCACAGATACGCAGTATTTT
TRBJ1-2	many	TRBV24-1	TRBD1	CATSDSGQGDGYTF	TGTGCCACCAGTGATTCGGGACAGGGCGATGGCTACACCTTC
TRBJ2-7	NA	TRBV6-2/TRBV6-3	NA	CASSHAGLYEQYF	TGTGCCAGCAGTCACGCGGGACTCTACGAGCAGTACTTC
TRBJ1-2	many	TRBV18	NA	CASSPDRNYGYTF	TGTGCCAGCTCACCCGACAGGAACTATGGCTACACCTTC
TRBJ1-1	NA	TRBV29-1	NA	CSVVYENTEAFF	TGCAGCGTTGTGTACGAGAACACTGAAGCTTTCTTT
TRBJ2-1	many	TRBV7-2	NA	CASSLRPYNEQFF	TGTGCCAGCAGCTTAAGGCCTTACAATGAGCAGTTCTTC
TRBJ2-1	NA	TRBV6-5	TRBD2	CASSYSDGLASYNEQFF	TGTGCCAGCAGTTACTCAGACGGACTAGCGAGTTACAATGAGCAGTTCTTC
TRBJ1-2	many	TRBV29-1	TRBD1	CSVEPEDRTYGYTF	TGCAGCGTTGAACCCGAGGACAGGACCTATGGCTACACCTTC
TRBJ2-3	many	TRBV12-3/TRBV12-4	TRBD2	CASSRTSGVGDTQYF	TGTGCCAGCAGTCGGACTAGCGGGGTGGGGGATACGCAGTATTTT
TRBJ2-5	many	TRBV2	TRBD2	CASSPRLAGEGTQYF	TGTGCCAGCAGTCCCAGACTAGCGGGAGAGGGGACCCAGTACTTC
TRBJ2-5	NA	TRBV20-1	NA	CSASGAGTQYF	TGCAGTGCTAGTGGGGCGGGGACCCAGTACTTC
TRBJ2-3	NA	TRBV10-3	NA	CAISDPRTARRYTQYF	TGTGCCATCAGTGATCCAAGGACCGCAAGACGTTATACGCAGTATTTT
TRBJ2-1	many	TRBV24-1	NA	CATSDLGASSYNEQFF	TGTGCCACCAGTGATTTAGGGGCAAGCTCCTACAATGAGCAGTTCTTC
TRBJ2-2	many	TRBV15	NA	CATAGWEVGELFF	TGTGCCACCGCTGGTTGGGAGGTCGGGGAGCTGTTTTTT